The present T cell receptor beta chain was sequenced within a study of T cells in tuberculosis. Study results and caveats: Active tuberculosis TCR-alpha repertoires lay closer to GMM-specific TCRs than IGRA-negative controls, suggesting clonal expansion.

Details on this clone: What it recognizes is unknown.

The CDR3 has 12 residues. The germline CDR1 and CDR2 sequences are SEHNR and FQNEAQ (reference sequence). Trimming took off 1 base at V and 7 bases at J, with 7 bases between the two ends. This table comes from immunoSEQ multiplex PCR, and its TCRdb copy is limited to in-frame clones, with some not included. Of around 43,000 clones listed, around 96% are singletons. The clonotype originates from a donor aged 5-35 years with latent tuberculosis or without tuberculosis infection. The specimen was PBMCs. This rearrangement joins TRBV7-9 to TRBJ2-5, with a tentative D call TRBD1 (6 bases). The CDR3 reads CASSLDRVTQYF. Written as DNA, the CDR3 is TGTGCCAGCAGCTTAGACAGGGTGACCCAGTACTTC.